The 19 T cell receptor beta chains below come from one sample, sequenced in a study of shared clonotypes between healthy human individuals. Assay: immunoSEQ multiplex PCR; the TCRdb copy retains only in-frame clones and omits some. Of about 2 million clones in the sample, 85% to 95% were seen once. Selected positively for CCR7 and CD45RO-negative, naive CD8 cells excluded terminally differentiated effector memory CD45RA+ cells. The sequenced sample was naive CD8+ T cells sorted from blood. All receptors derive from a man in his late teens or twenties in good health.

The chain uses TRBV5-8 and TRBJ2-2; 10 bases line up with TRBD1. Trimming took 6 bases from V and 0 from J; bases not matched to a gene: 11. The CDR3 has 18 amino acids. The germline V gene encodes CDR1 SGHTS and CDR2 YDEGEE. In DNA, the CDR3 is TGTGCCAGCATACTCCGGGACAGGGGACTTACGAACACCGGGGAGCTGTTTTTT. Translation gives CASILRDRGLTNTGELFF.

On this clone: Other DNA sequences in the sample encode the same CDR3. V gene TRBV7-2 combines with J gene TRBJ2-5; the D gene is possibly TRBD2 (6 bases). V was cut by 1 base and J by 4 bases, with 10 bases left in between. This CDR3 spans 14 amino acids. Germline CDR1 reads SGHTA; CDR2 reads FQGNSA. CDR3 region: CASSLVGGPETQYF. DNA for the CDR3: TGTGCCAGCAGCTTAGTGGGGGGACCAGAGACCCAGTACTTC.

This rearrangement joins TRBV27 to TRBJ2-7; no clear D gene. This CDR3 comprises 14 residues. Germline V gene data show CDR1 as MNHEY and CDR2 as SMNVEV (reference sequence). With 2 bases removed from V and 0 bases from J, the gap between germline ends came to 8 bases. The CDR3 bases are TGTGCCAGCAGTTTAGGCAGGCCCTCCTACGAGCAGTACTTC. This encodes CASSLGRPSYEQYF.

This clone has just one count. This chain connects TRBV4-1 to TRBJ2-7; 7 nucleotides align to TRBD2. CDR3 length equals 16 residues. CDR1 and CDR2 from the germline V gene are MGHRA and YSYEKL. With 4 bases clipped from V and 1 base from J, the junction kept 10 bases outside the gene matches. The CDR3 loop reads CASSPGGRGSSYEQYF. CDR3 nucleotide sequence: TGCGCCAGCAGCCCGGGGGGACGGGGTTCTTCCTACGAGCAGTACTTC.

The V gene is TRBV13, the J gene TRBJ2-4, with a weak D call TRBD1 (5 bases). This CDR3 comprises 16 residues. Germline V lookup: CDR1 PRHDT, CDR2 FYEKMQ (reference sequence). Trimming removed 2 bases from V and 1 base from J, with 12 bases in between. CDR3 sequence reads: CASSLSRDAAKNIQYF. CDR3 nucleotides: TGTGCCAGCAGCTTATCCAGGGATGCCGCCAAAAACATTCAGTACTTC.

V gene TRBV11-2 combines with J gene TRBJ1-4, with 7 bases matching TRBD1. The V gene's germline CDR1 is SGHAT and CDR2 FQNNGV. CDR3 length: 18 amino acids. J lost 7 bases, V lost 5 bases, and 19 bases had no gene match. The CDR3 loop is CASSGVDRDLSSPEKLFF. The CDR3 region has the DNA TGTGCCAGCAGCGGGGTAGACAGGGACCTGTCCTCACCTGAAAAACTGTTTTTT.

To note about this clone: The same CDR3 also results from other DNA sequences found in this sample. The rearrangement links TRBV10-1 to TRBJ2-7; D remains unclear. CDR1 and CDR2 (germline): WNHNN, SYGVQD (reference sequence). V lost 0 bases, J lost 1 base, and 1 base lay in between. The CDR3 totals 12 residues. This CDR3 is CASSESSYEQYF. The CDR3 DNA follows: TGCGCCAGCAGTGAGTCGTCCTACGAGCAGTACTTC.

This clone was observed once. This chain uses TRBV4-1 with TRBJ1-5; no definite D call. The germline V and J ends were trimmed by 0 bases and 3 bases, with 12 bases remaining between them. This CDR3 has 16 residues. Germline V gene lookup returns CDR1 MGHRA and CDR2 YSYEKL. CDR3 bases: TGCGCCAGCAGCCAAGATCTTAAGGGCTTCAATCAGCCCCAGCATTTT. Protein product: CASSQDLKGFNQPQHF.

In its sample, this clone was seen once. The rearrangement links TRBV4-1 to TRBJ2-1; 9 positions match TRBD2. The germline gives CDR1 MGHRA, CDR2 YSYEKL. The ends lost 0 bases at V and 7 bases at J; junction bases unmatched: 10. The CDR3 length is 17 residues. CDR3 sequence (DNA): TGCGCCAGCAGCCAAGAGGGACTAGCATCTTTCCTGAATGAGCAGTTCTTC. Its translation is CASSQEGLASFLNEQFF.

On this clone: Other DNA variants within this sample encode the same CDR3. V is TRBV25-1 and J is TRBJ2-7; 10 positions agree with TRBD1. There are 14 residues in the CDR3. Germline V gene lookup returns CDR1 MGHDK and CDR2 SYGVNS. Trimming removed 3 bases from V and 2 bases from J; junction bases left unmatched: 1. As DNA, the CDR3 is TGTGCCAGCAGTGAGGGGACAGGGGCCTACGAGCAGTACTTC. As protein: CASSEGTGAYEQYF.

As to this clone: Other DNA sequences in this sample translate to the same CDR3. The chain recombines TRBV5-6 with TRBJ1-1; no clear D. Germline CDR1 and CDR2: SGHDT and YYEEEE. Deletions cut 1 base from V and 0 bases from J, with 4 bases between. The length of the CDR3 is 13 residues. In nucleotides, the CDR3 is TGTGCCAGCAGCTTGTCCGTGAACACTGAAGCTTTCTTT. It yields the protein CASSLSVNTEAFF.

Of note for this clone: This CDR3 is also generated by other DNA sequences in the sample. The gene calls are TRBV27 and TRBJ1-5, with D possibly TRBD1 on 5 matching bases. The CDR3 has 12 amino acids. CDR1 and CDR2 (germline): MNHEY, SMNVEV (reference sequence). With 5 bases removed from V and 7 bases from J, the gap between germline ends came to 9 bases. The CDR3 reads CASSGGGQPQHF. DNA of the CDR3: TGTGCCAGCAGTGGGGGAGGGCAGCCCCAGCATTTT.

This chain uses TRBV11-2 with TRBJ1-2; D uncertain. The V end was cut by 4 bases, the J end by 3 bases, with 6 bases between. CDR3 length: 12 residues. Germline lookup yields CDR1 SGHAT and CDR2 FQNNGV. The chain's CDR3 is CASSSQYYGYTF. In DNA, the CDR3 is TGTGCCAGCAGCTCGCAGTACTATGGCTACACCTTC.

The chain couples TRBV27 to TRBJ2-1; D is unclear. V gave up 3 bases and J gave up 8 bases, with 11 bases separating them. CDR3 length: 13 residues. CDR1 and CDR2 (germline): MNHEY, SMNVEV (reference sequence). CDR3 coding DNA: TGTGCCAGCAGTTTTGCTAGGGCATATGAGCAGTTCTTC. Translation: CASSFARAYEQFF.

This chain links TRBV6-5 with TRBJ2-3; TRBD1 might be the D (6 bases). CDR3 length equals 13 residues. Germline loops: CDR1 MNHEY, CDR2 SVGAGI. Trimming cost V 6 bases and J 4 bases, with 11 bases left between them. The CDR3 region has the DNA TGTGCCAGCAGCTCGGGACATTCAGATACGCAGTATTTT. Translated: CASSSGHSDTQYF.

V and J are TRBV19 and TRBJ2-7; D is unresolved. V lost 0 bases and J 2 bases, leaving 14 bases between the germline ends. The CDR3 has 16 residues. Germline V gives CDR1 LNHDA, CDR2 SQIVND (reference sequence). The CDR3 protein is CASSIDLEFQAYEQYF. For the CDR3, the DNA is TGTGCCAGTAGTATAGATCTCGAATTCCAGGCCTACGAGCAGTACTTC.

The J gene is TRBJ2-2, the V gene TRBV5-1; D is perhaps TRBD2 (6 bases). The CDR3 runs 14 residues. V lost 0 bases and J lost 6, with 9 bases in between. Germline assignment: CDR1 SGHRS and CDR2 YFSETQ. The CDR3 DNA reads TGCGCCAGCAGCTTGGGACTAGAGTCCGGGGAGCTGTTTTTT. This codes for CASSLGLESGELFF.

The chain links TRBV18 to TRBJ2-1; TRBD2 is a possible D gene (7 bases). Germline V gene data show CDR1 as KGHSH and CDR2 as LQKENI. The CDR3 is made up of 15 amino acids. The V and J ends lost 3 bases and 4 bases respectively, with 13 bases between them. Here the CDR3 reads CASSPLGGAYNEQFF. The DNA of the CDR3 is TGTGCCAGCTCACCTTTGGGGGGGGCTTACAATGAGCAGTTCTTC.

Comments on this clone: At the DNA level, this CDR3 is encoded by other sequences in the same sample as well. The chain combines TRBV7-9 with TRBJ2-3, with D uncertain. CDR3 length equals 13 residues. Germline CDR1 reads SEHNR; CDR2 reads FQNEAQ (reference sequence). V lost 1 base, J lost 3 bases, and 5 bases lay in between. In DNA, the CDR3 is TGTGCCAGCAGCTTAGTTAGTACAGATACGCAGTATTTT. Its translation: CASSLVSTDTQYF.